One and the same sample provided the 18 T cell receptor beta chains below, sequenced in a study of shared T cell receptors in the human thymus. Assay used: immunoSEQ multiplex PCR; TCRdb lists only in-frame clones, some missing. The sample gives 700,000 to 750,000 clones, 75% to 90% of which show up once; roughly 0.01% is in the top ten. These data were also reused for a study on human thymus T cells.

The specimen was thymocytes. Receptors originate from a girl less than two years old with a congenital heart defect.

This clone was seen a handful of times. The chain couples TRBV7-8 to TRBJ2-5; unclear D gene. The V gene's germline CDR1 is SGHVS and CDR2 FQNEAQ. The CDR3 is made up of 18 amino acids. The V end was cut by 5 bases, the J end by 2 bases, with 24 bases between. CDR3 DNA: TGTGCCAGCAGCCCGCTTATCCCCTTAGTCCCCCCACAAGAGACCCAGTACTTC. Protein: CASSPLIPLVPPQETQYF.

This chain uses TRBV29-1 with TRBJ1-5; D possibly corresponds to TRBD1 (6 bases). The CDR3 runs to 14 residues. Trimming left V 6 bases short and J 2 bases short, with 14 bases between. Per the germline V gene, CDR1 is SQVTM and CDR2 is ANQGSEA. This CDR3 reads CSVAGVAGNQPQHF. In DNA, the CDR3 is TGCAGCGTAGCAGGGGTGGCGGGCAATCAGCCCCAGCATTTT.

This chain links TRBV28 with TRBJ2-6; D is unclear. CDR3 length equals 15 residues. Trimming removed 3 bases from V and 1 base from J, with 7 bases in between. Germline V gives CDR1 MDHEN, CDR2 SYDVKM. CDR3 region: CASSFISSGANVLTF. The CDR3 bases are TGTGCCAGCAGTTTTATCAGTTCTGGGGCCAACGTCCTGACTTTC.

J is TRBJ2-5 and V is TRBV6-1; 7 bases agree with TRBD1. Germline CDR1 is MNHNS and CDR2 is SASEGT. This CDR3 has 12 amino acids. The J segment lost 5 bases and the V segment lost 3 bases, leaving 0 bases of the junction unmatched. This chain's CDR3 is CASSEDRETQYF. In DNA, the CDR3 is TGTGCCAGCAGTGAGGACAGGGAGACCCAGTACTTC.

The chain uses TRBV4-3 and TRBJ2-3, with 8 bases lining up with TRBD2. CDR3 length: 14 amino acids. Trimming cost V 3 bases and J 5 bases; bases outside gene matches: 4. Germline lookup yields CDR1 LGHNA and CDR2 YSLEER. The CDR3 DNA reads TGCGCCAGCAGCCAGACTAGCGTCGGAGATACGCAGTATTTT. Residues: CASSQTSVGDTQYF.

As DNA, the CDR3 is TGTGCCAGTAGCCATGTGACAGGGGGCACTGAAGCTTTCTTT. Its protein is CASSHVTGGTEAFF. This chain joins TRBV19 and TRBJ1-1, with 9 bases fitting TRBD1. CDR3 size: 14 residues. Germline lookup yields CDR1 LNHDA and CDR2 SQIVND (reference sequence). After removal of 6 bases from V and 4 bases from J, the junction contained 6 bases not matched to a gene.

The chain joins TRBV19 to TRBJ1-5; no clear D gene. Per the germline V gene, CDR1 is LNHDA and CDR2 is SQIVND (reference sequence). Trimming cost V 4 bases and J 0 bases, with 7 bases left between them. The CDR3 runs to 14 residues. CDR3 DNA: TGTGCCAGTAGTACCGCAGATAGCAATCAGCCCCAGCATTTT. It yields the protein CASSTADSNQPQHF.

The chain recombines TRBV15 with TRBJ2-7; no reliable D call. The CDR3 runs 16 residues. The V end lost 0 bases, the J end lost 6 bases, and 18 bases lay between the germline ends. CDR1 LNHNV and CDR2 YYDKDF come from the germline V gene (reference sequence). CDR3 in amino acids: CATSRDEVENLGEQYF. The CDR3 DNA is TGTGCCACCAGCAGAGATGAGGTGGAAAATCTGGGCGAGCAGTACTTC.

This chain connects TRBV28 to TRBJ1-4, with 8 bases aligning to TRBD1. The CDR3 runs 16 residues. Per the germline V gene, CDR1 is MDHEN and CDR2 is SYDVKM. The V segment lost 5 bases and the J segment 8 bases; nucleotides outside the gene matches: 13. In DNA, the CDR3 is TGTGCCAGCAGTCCGGTCCCCAGGGGGCGACAGGAAAAACTGTTTTTT. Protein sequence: CASSPVPRGRQEKLFF. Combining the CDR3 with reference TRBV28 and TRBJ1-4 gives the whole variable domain DVKVTQSSRYLVKRTGEKVFLECVQDMDHENMFWYRQDPGLGLRLIYFSYDVKMKEKGDIPEGYSVSREKKERFSLILESASTNQTSMYLCASSPVPRGRQEKLFFGSGTQLSVL.

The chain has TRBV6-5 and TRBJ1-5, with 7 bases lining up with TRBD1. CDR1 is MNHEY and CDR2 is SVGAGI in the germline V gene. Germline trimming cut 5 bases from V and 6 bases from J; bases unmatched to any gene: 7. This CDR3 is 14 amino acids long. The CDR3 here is CASSEEGATQPQHF. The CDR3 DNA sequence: TGTGCCAGCAGTGAAGAGGGGGCAACTCAGCCCCAGCATTTT.

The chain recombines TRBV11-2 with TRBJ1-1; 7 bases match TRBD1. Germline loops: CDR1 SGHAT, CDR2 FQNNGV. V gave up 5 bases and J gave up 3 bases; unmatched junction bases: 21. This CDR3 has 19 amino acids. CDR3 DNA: TGTGCCAGCAGCCCCACCCTACTCACAGGGGAAAGGGCGTACACTGAAGCTTTCTTT. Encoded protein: CASSPTLLTGERAYTEAFF. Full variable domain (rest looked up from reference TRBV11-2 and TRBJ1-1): EAGVAQSPRYKIIEKRQSVAFWCNPISGHATLYWYQQILGQGPKLLIQFQNNGVVDDSQLPKDRFSAERLKGVDSTLKIQPAKLEDSAVYLCASSPTLLTGERAYTEAFFGQGTRLTVV.

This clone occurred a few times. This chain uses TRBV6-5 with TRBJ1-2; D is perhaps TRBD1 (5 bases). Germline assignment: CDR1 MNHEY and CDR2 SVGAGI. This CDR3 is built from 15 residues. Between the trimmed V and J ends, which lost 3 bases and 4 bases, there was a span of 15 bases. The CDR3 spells CASSYWWGRGYGYTF. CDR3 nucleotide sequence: TGTGCCAGCAGTTATTGGTGGGGTAGGGGCTATGGCTACACCTTC.

CDR3 in amino acids: CASSCTDSGFFTVDGYTF. DNA for the CDR3: TGTGCCAGCAGCTGTACCGACAGTGGATTCTTCACCGTTGATGGCTACACCTTC. The J gene is TRBJ1-2, the V gene TRBV5-4, with D possibly TRBD1 on 5 matching bases. The V end was cut by 3 bases, the J end by 6 bases, with 27 bases between. The CDR3 extends over 18 amino acids. The V gene's germline CDR1 is SGHNT and CDR2 YYREEE (reference sequence).

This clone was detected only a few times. CDR3 residues: CATSRLGTDNEKLFF. CDR3 nucleotides: TGTGCCACCAGCAGATTGGGGACTGATAATGAAAAACTGTTTTTT. The chain couples TRBV15 to TRBJ1-4, with a tentative D call TRBD1 (5 bases). CDR3 length equals 15 residues. V lost 2 bases and J 4 bases, leaving 11 bases between the germline ends. Germline V gene lookup returns CDR1 LNHNV and CDR2 YYDKDF (reference sequence). Supplemented by reference TRBV15 and TRBJ1-4, the full variable domain reads DAMVIQNPRYQVTQFGKPVTLSCSQTLNHNVMYWYQQKSSQAPKLLFHYYDKDFNNEADTPDNFQSRRPNTSFCFLDIRSPGLGDTAMYLCATSRLGTDNEKLFFGSGTQLSVL.

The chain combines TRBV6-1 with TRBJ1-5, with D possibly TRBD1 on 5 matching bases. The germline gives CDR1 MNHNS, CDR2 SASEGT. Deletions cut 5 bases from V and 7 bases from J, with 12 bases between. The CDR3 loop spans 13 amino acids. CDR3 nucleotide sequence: TGTGCCAGCAGTAGGACAACGGGCCAGCCCCAGCATTTT. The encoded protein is CASSRTTGQPQHF.

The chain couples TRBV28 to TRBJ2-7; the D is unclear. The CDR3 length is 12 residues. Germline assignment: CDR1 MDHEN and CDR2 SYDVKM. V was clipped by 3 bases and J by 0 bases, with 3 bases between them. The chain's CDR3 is CASSLSSYEQYF. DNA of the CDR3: TGTGCCAGCAGTTTGAGCTCCTACGAGCAGTACTTC.

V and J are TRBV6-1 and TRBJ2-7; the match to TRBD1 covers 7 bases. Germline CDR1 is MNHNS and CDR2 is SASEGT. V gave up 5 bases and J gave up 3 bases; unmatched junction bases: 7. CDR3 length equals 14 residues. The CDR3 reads CASSSPGQLYEQYF. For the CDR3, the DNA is TGTGCCAGCAGTTCACCGGGACAGCTCTACGAGCAGTACTTC.

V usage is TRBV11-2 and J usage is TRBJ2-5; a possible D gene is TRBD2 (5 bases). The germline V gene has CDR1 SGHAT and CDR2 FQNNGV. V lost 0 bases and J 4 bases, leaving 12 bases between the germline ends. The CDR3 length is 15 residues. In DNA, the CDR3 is TGTGCCAGCAGCTTAGAGCGGGCTAGAAGAGAGACCCAGTACTTC. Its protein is CASSLERARRETQYF.